This is a list of T cell receptor beta chains from one sample in a study of T cell responses to AZD1222 COVID-19 vaccine. Clones were sequenced by immunoSEQ multiplex PCR, and TCRdb holds only the in-frame ones, with some missing. The repertoire consists of 90,000 to 100,000 clones, with around 89% occurring once and the leading ten covering approximately 2.8%. The sequenced sample was peripheral blood, obtained on day 0 of AZD1222 vaccination. These receptors were collected from an adult in good health. Both conserved end residues are part of each CDR3.

V gene | CDR3 protein
TRBV9 | CASSPRLAKASYNEQFF
TRBV7-8 | CASSLFLNTEAFF
TRBV6-5 | CASRAYNVRTDTQYF
TRBV6-5 | CASSPGQGGYQQYF
TRBV5-4 | CASSSTSAQTYNEQFF
TRBV25-1 | CASSHSERDYNEQFF
TRBV19 | CASTGRFTGSADTQYF
TRBV3-1/TRBV3-2 | CASSPRGGAGGNTEAFF
TRBV20-1 | CSASETWVRTDTQYF
TRBV29-1 | CSVERSVNTEAFF
TRBV5-8 | CASSSDFGTEAFF
TRBV15 | CATSRETASRYQPQHF
TRBV7-9 | CASSFGGRNQPQHF
TRBV6-5 | CASSYSGEGEQFF